Following are 26 T cell receptor beta chains from one sample sequenced in a study of cytomegalovirus exposure and HLA in healthy donors. 13 Jbeta primers and 60 Vbeta primers were used for the PCR. Assay used: immunoSEQ multiplex PCR; TCRdb lists only in-frame clones, some missing. The data hold under 150,000 clones, with roughly 80% observed a single time. Sequences were obtained from PBMCs. The receptors derive from a male donor in good health and CMV-seronegative.

This sequence joins TRBV27 and TRBJ1-5; perhaps TRBD1 as D (6 bases). The CDR3 runs to 14 residues. Trimming cost V 3 bases and J 3 bases, with 9 bases left between them. Per the germline V gene, CDR1 is MNHEY and CDR2 is SMNVEV (reference sequence). The CDR3 nucleotides read TGTGCCAGCAGTTTCCGGGACACCAATCAGCCCCAGCATTTT. It codes for CASSFRDTNQPQHF.

The rearrangement uses TRBV7-5 and TRBJ1-4. TRBV7-5 is a recognized pseudogene. CDR3 length: 12 amino acids. CDR3 bases: TGTGCCAGAAGCTTAGTTGCCGGAAAACTGTTTTTT. Translating it yields CARSLVAGKLFF.

This chain uses TRBV9 with TRBJ2-5; TRBD2 matches at 8 bases. The CDR3 runs 14 residues. Trimming cost V 4 bases and J 5 bases; bases outside gene matches: 7. Germline CDR1 SGDLS, CDR2 YYNGEE. CDR3 amino acids: CASSPRGGQETQYF. The CDR3 DNA sequence: TGTGCCAGCAGCCCCCGGGGGGGCCAGGAGACCCAGTACTTC.

This clone was found a few times. The rearrangement joins TRBV30 to TRBJ1-4, with 10 nucleotides matching TRBD1. This CDR3 contains 14 residues. Per germline, CDR1 GTSNPN and CDR2 SVGIG (reference sequence). V gave up 3 bases and J gave up 7 bases; unmatched junction bases: 5. The CDR3 loop reads CAWSVGTGAEKLFF. Here the CDR3 DNA reads TGTGCCTGGAGCGTCGGGACAGGGGCTGAAAAACTGTTTTTT.

This clone was counted once. The genes are TRBV5-4 and TRBJ2-1, with TRBD1 matching 7 bases. V lost 0 bases to trimming and J lost 7 bases; unmatched junction nucleotides: 10. CDR1 SGHNT and CDR2 YYREEE come from the germline V gene (reference sequence). The CDR3 loop spans 16 amino acids. This chain's CDR3 is CASSLGGQGVGNEQFF. DNA of the CDR3: TGTGCCAGCAGCTTGGGGGGCCAGGGGGTGGGGAATGAGCAGTTCTTC. The complete variable domain, with remaining parts taken from reference TRBV5-4 and TRBJ2-1, reads ETGVTQSPTHLIKTRGQQVTLRCSSQSGHNTVSWYQQALGQGPQFIFQYYREEENGRGNFPPRFSGLQFPNYSSELNVNALELDDSALYLCASSLGGQGVGNEQFFGPGTRLTVL.

In DNA form, the CDR3 reads TGCGCCAGCAGTAAGGGGAGCGGGAGTCGGGGTAACGGGGAGACCCAGTACTTC. This codes for CASSKGSGSRGNGETQYF. V and J are TRBV10-2 and TRBJ2-5; 8 bases are a match to TRBD2. CDR3 length equals 18 residues. Trimming took 5 bases from V and 5 from J; bases not matched to a gene: 19. The germline V gene encodes CDR1 WSHSY and CDR2 SAAADI.

The chain carries TRBV6-5 and TRBJ2-7, with no clear D. Per the germline V gene, CDR1 is MNHEY and CDR2 is SVGAGI. Trimming pared 4 bases from V and 5 bases from J, leaving 15 bases between. This CDR3 is 14 amino acids long. The CDR3 is CASSFSRTLDEQYF. The CDR3 DNA follows: TGTGCCAGCAGTTTTTCGAGAACGTTAGACGAGCAGTACTTC.

This clone occurred once. V usage is TRBV15 and J usage is TRBJ2-1, with 14 bases lining up with TRBD2. The CDR3 contains 21 residues. Germline CDR1 reads LNHNV; CDR2 reads YYDKDF (reference sequence). The V segment lost 1 base and the J segment 4 bases; nucleotides outside the gene matches: 15. CDR3 loop: CATSRAGTSGSFRAGYNEQFF. CDR3 coding DNA: TGTGCCACCAGCAGAGCCGGGACTAGCGGGAGTTTCCGGGCAGGGTACAATGAGCAGTTCTTC.

The chain joins TRBV7-9 to TRBJ1-2, with 9 bases that match TRBD1. Germline V CDR1 and CDR2: SEHNR, FQNEAQ (reference sequence). V dropped 5 bases and J dropped 8; count of bases not matched to a gene: 6. There are 13 residues in the CDR3. The CDR3 nucleotides are TGTGCCAGCAGCCCGACAGGGGGAATAGGCTACACCTTC. Translated, it gives CASSPTGGIGYTF.

This clone was seen only once. This sequence joins TRBV30 and TRBJ1-3; the match to TRBD1 covers 7 bases. This CDR3 contains 15 residues. Per germline, CDR1 GTSNPN and CDR2 SVGIG (reference sequence). V was pared by 5 bases and J by 0 bases, with 7 bases of the junction left unmatched. The CDR3 loop is CAWSTGLHSGNTIYF. CDR3 nucleotide sequence: TGTGCCTGGTCGACAGGGCTCCACTCTGGAAACACCATATATTTT.

The chain carries TRBV29-1 and TRBJ2-7; TRBD2 might be the D (6 bases). Germline values: CDR1 SQVTM, CDR2 ANQGSEA. The CDR3 spans 15 residues. Trimming took off 1 base at V and 1 base at J, with 14 bases between the two ends. This CDR3 reads CSVEVRGGGSYEQYF. CDR3 coding DNA: TGCAGCGTTGAAGTAAGGGGAGGCGGGTCCTACGAGCAGTACTTC.

This clone was recorded once. The rearrangement uses TRBV6-1 and TRBJ1-3; the D is unclear. Trimming cost V 6 bases and J 4 bases, with 13 bases left between them. Per germline, CDR1 MNHNS and CDR2 SASEGT. The CDR3 contains 14 residues. The CDR3 sequence is CASRSTILGNTIYF. The CDR3 DNA reads TGTGCCAGCAGGTCTACTATCTTGGGAAACACCATATATTTT.

The chain has TRBV5-8 and TRBJ2-2, with a weak D call TRBD2 (7 bases). V lost 0 bases, J lost 4 bases, and 22 bases lay in between. This CDR3 region has 19 residues. Germline V lookup: CDR1 SGHTS, CDR2 YDEGEE. The CDR3 region has the DNA TGTGCCAGCAGCTTGGCCGTATTAGCCGGGGGGCTAGTCACCGGGGAGCTGTTTTTT. Translating gives CASSLAVLAGGLVTGELFF. Drawing the rest from reference TRBV5-8 and TRBJ2-2, the complete variable domain is EAGVTQSPTHLIKTRGQQATLRCSPISGHTSVYWYQQALGLGLQFLLWYDEGEERNRGNFPPRFSGRQFPNYSSELNVNALELEDSALYLCASSLAVLAGGLVTGELFFGEGSRLTVL.

This clone occurred once. CDR3 in amino acids: CASSHRTGTTFYEQYF. CDR3 DNA: TGTGCCAGCAGCCACCGAACAGGGACGACTTTCTACGAGCAGTACTTC. The J gene is TRBJ2-5, the V gene TRBV7-9; a possible D gene is TRBD1 (6 bases). Matching the DNA end better, TRBJ2-7 makes the J call doubtful. Looked up from germline, CDR1 is SEHNR and CDR2 is FQNEAQ (reference sequence). The CDR3 is made up of 16 amino acids.

V and J are TRBV19 and TRBJ2-6; TRBD2 matches at 7 bases. CDR3 size: 16 residues. The V gene's germline CDR1 is LNHDA and CDR2 SQIVND (reference sequence). V lost 1 base and J lost 2; bases outside the gene matches: 2. The CDR3: CASSIAAGAGANVLTF. CDR3 DNA sequence: TGTGCCAGTAGTATAGCGGCGGGGGCTGGGGCCAACGTCCTGACTTTC.

The chain links TRBV6-1 to TRBJ1-3; D might be TRBD1 (5 bases). Germline CDR1 MNHNS, CDR2 SASEGT. V was cut by 4 bases and J by 0 bases, with 16 bases left in between. The length of the CDR3 is 17 residues. In nucleotides, the CDR3 is TGTGCCAGCAGTGCATCTGGGGGGATTTACTCTGGAAACACCATATATTTT. Residues: CASSASGGIYSGNTIYF.

V usage is TRBV4-1 and J usage is TRBJ2-7; 10 bases are a match to TRBD2. CDR1 is MGHRA and CDR2 is YSYEKL in the germline V gene. The V and J ends lost 3 bases and 0 bases, in that order; junction bases with no gene match: 11. CDR3 size: 18 residues. DNA for the CDR3: TGCGCCAGCAGCCAGCCCAGCAGCCTAGCGGGAGTCTCCTACGAGCAGTACTTC. Protein product: CASSQPSSLAGVSYEQYF.

The CDR3 region is CASSLVVGGYEQYF. The CDR3, as DNA: TGCGCCAGCAGCTTGGTTGTGGGAGGCTACGAGCAGTACTTC. The V gene is TRBV5-1, the J gene TRBJ2-7, with D maybe TRBD2 (6 bases). The CDR3 is 14 residues long. Per germline, CDR1 SGHRS and CDR2 YFSETQ. Trimming took 0 bases from V and 3 from J, leaving 10 bases between them.

In the case of this clone: The junction departs from the called germline gene at one end, perhaps through a read error. V gene TRBV7-9 combines with J gene TRBJ1-4; D is uncertain. Per the germline V gene, CDR1 is SEHNR and CDR2 is FQNEAQ (reference sequence). The CDR3 runs 12 residues. In DNA form, the CDR3 reads TGTTCCAGCAGCTTAGATCCAGTTAAACTGTTTTTT. Its protein is CSSSLDPVKLFF.

The chain is built from TRBV5-1 and TRBJ1-1; a weak D match, TRBD1 (5 bases). V was clipped by 4 bases and J by 1 base, with 5 bases between them. The CDR3 runs to 12 residues. Germline-derived CDR1 and CDR2 are SGHRS and YFSETQ. CDR3 coding DNA: TGCGCCAGCAGCCAGGGGAACACTGAAGCTTTCTTT. Encoded protein: CASSQGNTEAFF.

This rearrangement joins TRBV9 to TRBJ2-1, with D perhaps matching TRBD2 (6 bases). V lost 4 bases to trimming and J lost 8 bases, with 13 bases between them. Germline V gene lookup returns CDR1 SGDLS and CDR2 YYNGEE. This CDR3 spans 13 amino acids. The CDR3, as DNA: TGTGCCAGCAGCCCGAGACAGCGGGATGAGCAGTTCTTC. It is translated as CASSPRQRDEQFF.

The chain employs TRBV2 and TRBJ2-3; 7 bases are shared with TRBD2. Looked up from germline, CDR1 is SNHLY and CDR2 is FYNNEI. Losses at the gene ends were 5 bases for V and 7 bases for J; bases not matched to a gene: 6. The CDR3 is made up of 13 amino acids. DNA for the CDR3: TGTGCCAGCAGTTGGGGGACTACCAATACGCAGTATTTT. It yields the protein CASSWGTTNTQYF.

This chain uses TRBV30 with TRBJ2-7; TRBD2 matches at 12 bases. The CDR3 runs 17 residues. The germline CDR1 and CDR2 sequences are GTSNPN and SVGIG (reference sequence). Losses at the gene ends were 2 bases for V and 0 bases for J; bases not matched to a gene: 8. CDR3 nucleotide sequence: TGTGCCTGGAGTCCCCCCGGGACTAGCGGGTTCTCCTACGAGCAGTACTTC. This codes for CAWSPPGTSGFSYEQYF.

The chain uses TRBV5-4 and TRBJ2-7, with 9 bases lining up with TRBD2. Germline CDR1 and CDR2: SGHNT and YYREEE (reference sequence). The CDR3 is 18 amino acids. V gave up 1 base and J gave up 4 bases; unmatched junction bases: 15. Here the CDR3 reads CASSLSLPFETSGYEQYF. The CDR3 bases are TGTGCCAGCAGCTTGTCGCTCCCGTTTGAGACTAGCGGATACGAGCAGTACTTC.

The V call is TRBV6-5, the J call TRBJ2-7; D is unclear. This CDR3 comprises 15 residues. Germline CDR1 MNHEY, CDR2 SVGAGI. Trimming removed 2 bases at V and 0 bases at J, with 11 bases between. CDR3 DNA: TGTGCCAGCAGTTACGCGGTTGATGGCTCCTACGAGCAGTACTTC. As protein: CASSYAVDGSYEQYF.

This chain joins TRBV28 and TRBJ2-3; no firm D call. Germline V gene sequence: CDR1 MDHEN, CDR2 SYDVKM. Trimming took 5 bases from V and 2 from J, leaving 5 bases between them. The CDR3 consists of 12 residues. The CDR3 sequence is CASSIITDTQYF. The CDR3 region has the DNA TGTGCCAGCAGTATAATCACAGATACGCAGTATTTT.